The clone carrying this T cell receptor (beta chain) was seen a few times. The antigen is undetermined. Using RNA template, CDR3s of TCR alpha and beta were amplified with iRepertoire arm-PCR. TCRdb ran MiXCR on the multiplex PCR reads and lists one entry per CDR3 protein. Of roughly 350,000 distinct CDR3 sequences in the sample, about two fifths are singletons; the top ten hold approximately 12%. These data belong to a study of glioma-infiltrating T cells. Study-wide points: A blood CDR3 motif signature was depleted in highly divergent patients.

CDR3 length: 13 residues. Germline assignment: CDR1 SGHTA and CDR2 FQGNSA. Trimming removed 3 bases from V and 6 bases from J, with 10 bases in between. Sample: glioma tissue, nonneoplastic brain tissue, or PBMCs (not recorded which). This rearrangement joins TRBV7-2 to TRBJ2-3; D not certain. The sequence was collected from a human donor with low-grade glioma or glioblastoma, undergoing nonglioma brain surgery, or in good health (not recorded which). The CDR3 sequence is CASSFRGSDTQYF. In nucleotides, the CDR3 is TGTGCCAGCAGCTTCCGCGGATCCGATACGCAGTATTTT.